Shown below are 8 T cell receptor beta chains from a single sample sequenced in a study of regulatory T cells in long-lasting Graves disease. Arm-PCR of CDR3 regions and iRepertoire HTBI primers were used to build TCR beta libraries. MiXCR, run by TCRdb on the multiplex PCR reads, gives a single entry per CDR3 protein. The sample lists some 250,000 distinct CDR3 sequences; about 18% were seen once. Time point of the sample: newly diagnosed GD, antithyroid drugs for less than 3 months. From PBMCs, RNA was extracted and then used to make the TCR library. Another study also made use of these data, one on T cells in Graves' hyperthyroidism and ophthalmopathy.

The sequencing used peripheral blood mononuclear cells (PBMCs), collected at new diagnosis, from a patient treated with antithyroid drugs. The receptor source for this set is a woman aged 25 to 45 with Graves disease.

This clonotype was counted ten times or more. V and J are TRBV10-1 and TRBJ2-3, with D possibly matching TRBD2 (5 bases). The CDR3 has 13 amino acids. The ends were cut back, 2 bases at V and 8 bases at J, with 11 bases in the middle. Germline CDR1 is WNHNN and CDR2 is SYGVQD (reference sequence). In nucleotides, the CDR3 is TGCGCCAGCAGTGAGCTAGCCCCGGGTACGCAGTATTTT. Translated, it gives CASSELAPGTQYF.

In its sample, this clonotype was seen many times. Because it lacks the conserved phenylalanine or tryptophan at the end, this CDR3 is likely a read error. The chain is built from TRBV11-3 and TRBJ1-1, with a tentative D call TRBD1 (5 bases). Germline V gives CDR1 SGHNT, CDR2 YENEEA. Trimming removed 5 bases at V and 1 base at J, with 8 bases between. The CDR3 length is 13 residues. For the CDR3, the DNA is TGTGCCAGCAGCCGAGGACAGAACACTGAAGCTTTCTCT. Its protein product is CASSRGQNTEAFS.

This clonotype came up many times. The chain is built from TRBV29-1 and TRBJ2-2; D unresolved. Germline V CDR1 and CDR2: SQVTM, ANQGSEA. Trimming left V 7 bases short and J 5 bases short, with 14 bases between. The CDR3 is made up of 13 amino acids. Here the CDR3 reads CSATTPGTGELFF. CDR3 coding DNA: TGCAGCGCCACAACCCCCGGGACCGGGGAGCTGTTTTTT.

The chain employs TRBV20-1 and TRBJ1-4; possible D gene TRBD1, 6 bases. CDR1 is DFQATT and CDR2 is SNEGSKA in the germline V gene (reference sequence). The CDR3 is made up of 14 amino acids. Trimming cost V 2 bases and J 6 bases, with 13 bases left between them. The CDR3, as DNA: TGCAGTGCTAGACTGCCCGGGACACATGAAAAACTGTTTTTT. Protein product: CSARLPGTHEKLFF.

The J gene is TRBJ2-3, the V gene TRBV5-1; D uncertain. The CDR3 is made up of 13 amino acids. Between the trimmed V and J ends, which lost 6 bases and 3 bases, there was a span of 11 bases. Looked up from germline, CDR1 is SGHRS and CDR2 is YFSETQ. The CDR3 DNA reads as TGCGCCAGCACCCGAGTGGGGACAGATACGCAGTATTTT. Translated: CASTRVGTDTQYF.

V usage is TRBV12-3 or TRBV12-4 and J usage is TRBJ2-1, with a tentative D call TRBD2 (6 bases). The CDR3 has 13 residues. V was shortened by 0 bases and J by 12 bases, with 12 bases between the two germline ends. The CDR3 loop is CASSLAGGSLQFF. The DNA of the CDR3 is TGTGCCAGCAGTTTAGCGGGGGGATCCTTGCAGTTCTTC.

This clonotype came up many times. CDR3 in amino acids: CSASSGLAVYEQYF. The CDR3 DNA reads as TGCAGTGCTAGTTCGGGACTAGCAGTCTACGAGCAGTACTTC. The chain employs TRBV20-1 and TRBJ2-7; 9 nucleotides agree with TRBD2. CDR1 and CDR2 (germline): DFQATT, SNEGSKA (reference sequence). Trimming at V came to 3 bases and at J to 3 bases, leaving 6 bases not matched to a gene. The CDR3 is made up of 14 amino acids.

This clonotype was observed at least ten times. CDR3 DNA: TGCGCCAGCAGCGCTAGCGGGGAGGAGACCCAGTACTTC. It specifies CASSASGEETQYF. The J gene is TRBJ2-5, the V gene TRBV5-1, with 9 nucleotides matching TRBD2. Germline CDR1 reads SGHRS; CDR2 reads YFSETQ. Trimming cost V 4 bases and J 5 bases; bases outside gene matches: 3. The CDR3 spans 13 residues. The variable domain in full, with the rest retrieved from reference TRBV5-1 and TRBJ2-5, is KAGVTQTPRYLIKTRGQQVTLSCSPISGHRSVSWYQQTPGQGLQFLFEYFSETQRNKGNFPGRFSGRQFSNSRSEMNVSTLELGDSALYLCASSASGEETQYFGPGTRLLVL.